What follows is one T cell receptor (beta chain) and its context. Source study methods: Amplification of reference gene primers provided the estimated nucleated cell counts. Profiling relied on immunoSEQ multiplex PCR, and the TCRdb table lists in-frame clones only, not all of them. V and J calls and clone size are as listed in that table; D and trimming were resolved from the DNA. The sample carries around 77,000 clones, more than 90% recorded once. CDR3 length equals 16 residues. With 5 bases removed from V and 7 bases from J, the gap between germline ends came to 23 bases. Germline CDR1 reads MNHNY; CDR2 reads SVGAGI (reference sequence). The entry originates in a study of blood T cell repertoires in COVID-19. Study information: Donors in the United States, Italy and Spain gave samples during acute or convalescent COVID-19. T cells, B-cell-depleted T cells, or PBMCs provided the cDNA or gDNA that served as material.

The chain carries TRBV6-6 and TRBJ1-2, with D tentatively TRBD1 (6 bases). Material for sequencing was peripheral blood. The origin of this receptor is a woman older than 75 with active or convalescent COVID-19. The CDR3: CASSGGAGRGGSGYTF. The CDR3 DNA reads TGTGCCAGCAGTGGAGGGGCAGGCAGGGGAGGGAGTGGCTACACCTTC.